What follows is one T cell receptor beta chain and its context. The antigen is undetermined. Germline-derived CDR1 and CDR2 are MNHEY and SMNVEV (reference sequence). The CDR3 loop spans 13 amino acids. The V gene lost 6 bases and the J gene lost 0 bases, with 3 bases spanning the gap. As part of library construction, unique molecular identifiers were attached to individual cDNA molecules. MiXCR, applied by TCRdb to the 5' RACE reads, yields one record per CDR3 protein. The sample consists of about 58,000 distinct CDR3 sequences, 12% of them appearing once. This specimen belongs to a study of early T cells in non-severe SARS-CoV-2 infection. About the study: Sequencing input comprised bulk RNA from unsorted whole blood; chain pairing was not available. Study results and caveats: Matches to VDJdb favored anti-spike CD8 responses and missed private and CD4 specificities.

This chain connects TRBV27 to TRBJ2-6; D not certain. The TCR comes from an adult who was a healthcare worker with PCR-confirmed SARS-CoV-2 infection or an uninfected control (not recorded which). Sequenced material: whole blood. CDR3 residues: CASRHSGANVLTF. As DNA, the CDR3 is TGTGCCAGCAGGCACTCTGGGGCCAACGTCCTGACTTTC.